These T cell receptor beta chains were read from a single sample in a study of T cell responses to AZD1222 COVID-19 vaccine. Sequenced by immunoSEQ multiplex PCR; TCRdb stores in-frame clones only, minus some. Seen here are over 130,000 clones, roughly 89% observed once, and the top ten hold about 7.5%. Sequencing was performed on peripheral blood, taken 28 days after the second dose of the MenACWY control vaccine. These receptors came from an adult who received the MenACWY meningococcal vaccine as a control. The CDR3 runs from the conserved cysteine through the conserved F or W. Each record gives: J gene, D gene, CDR3 length, V gene, clone size, CDR3 protein, CDR3 DNA. D genes are given only for firm matches. Clone size is given for some rows only: seen once, a few or many times, or a class if the clone is expanded.

TRBJ1-2 | NA | 14 | TRBV7-9 | NA | CASSLEPGARGYTF | TGTGCCAGCAGCTTAGAACCAGGGGCACGAGGCTACACCTTC
TRBJ2-7 | NA | 15 | TRBV19 | NA | CASSITAGTSYEQYF | TGTGCCAGTAGTATAACGGCCGGGACCTCCTACGAGCAGTACTTC
TRBJ2-6 | NA | 16 | TRBV19 | few | CASSQTGNSGANVLTF | TGTGCCAGTAGTCAAACAGGGAATTCTGGGGCCAACGTCCTGACTTTC
TRBJ1-2 | TRBD1 | 15 | TRBV7-2 | NA | CASSLGQGAWYGYTF | TGTGCCAGCAGCCTGGGACAGGGGGCGTGGTATGGCTACACCTTC
TRBJ1-6 | NA | 14 | TRBV10-3 | NA | CAISGGPDNSPLHF | TGTGCCATCAGTGGGGGACCAGATAATTCACCCCTCCACTTT
TRBJ1-6 | TRBD1 | 17 | TRBV5-4 | NA | CASSRGSGGSVNSPLHF | TGTGCCAGCAGCCGGGGGTCAGGGGGCTCTGTTAATTCACCCCTCCACTTT
TRBJ2-3 | TRBD2 | 17 | TRBV7-3 | NA | CASSLEPSGSYADTQYF | TGTGCCAGCAGCTTAGAGCCTAGCGGGAGTTATGCAGATACGCAGTATTTT
TRBJ1-6 | NA | 15 | TRBV5-4 | NA | CASSLESSYNSPLHF | TGTGCCAGCAGCTTGGAGAGCTCCTATAATTCACCCCTCCACTTT
TRBJ1-4 | NA | 13 | TRBV15 | NA | CATSRDPYEKLFF | TGTGCCACCAGCAGAGACCCTTACGAAAAACTGTTTTTT
TRBJ2-7 | NA | 14 | TRBV5-6 | NA | CASRLQGGGYEQYF | TGTGCCAGCAGGCTACAGGGTGGGGGTTACGAGCAGTACTTC
TRBJ2-6 | TRBD1 | 16 | TRBV2 | NA | CASSGQGASGANVLTF | TGTGCCAGCAGTGGACAGGGGGCCTCTGGGGCCAACGTCCTGACTTTC
TRBJ2-2 | TRBD2 | 16 | TRBV27 | NA | CASSRTSGRSGGELFF | TGTGCCAGCAGCCGGACTAGCGGGAGATCGGGCGGGGAGCTGTTTTTT
TRBJ2-5 | NA | 13 | TRBV29-1 | NA | CSAWTNHQETQYF | TGCAGCGCCTGGACCAACCACCAAGAGACCCAGTACTTC
TRBJ2-7 | NA | 9 | TRBV20-1 | NA | CSAGFEQYF | TGCAGTGCTGGTTTCGAGCAGTACTTC
TRBJ2-7 | NA | 12 | TRBV2 | NA | CASGPQGYEQYF | TGTGCCAGCGGGCCACAGGGCTACGAGCAGTACTTC
TRBJ1-1 | TRBD1 | 14 | TRBV3-1/TRBV3-2 | few | CASSAGQGMGEAFF | TGTGCCAGCAGCGCGGGACAGGGGATGGGTGAAGCTTTCTTT
TRBJ2-2 | TRBD2 | 17 | TRBV9 | once | CASSVDPSGGVSGELFF | TGTGCCAGCAGCGTAGACCCTAGCGGGGGGGTTTCCGGGGAGCTGTTTTTT
TRBJ2-7 | NA | 13 | TRBV18 | once | CASSPLLAYEQYF | TGTGCCAGCTCACCCCTGCTGGCCTACGAGCAGTACTTC
TRBJ1-4 | NA | 14 | TRBV28 | NA | CASRFGAEGEKLFF | TGTGCCAGCAGGTTTGGTGCAGAGGGTGAAAAACTGTTTTTT
TRBJ2-5 | NA | 13 | TRBV12-3/TRBV12-4 | NA | CASSRDGKETQYF | TGTGCCAGCAGTCGGGACGGCAAAGAGACCCAGTACTTC
TRBJ1-1 | NA | 14 | TRBV19 | NA | CASTVGWVNTEAFF | TGTGCCAGTACCGTGGGCTGGGTGAACACTGAAGCTTTCTTT
TRBJ2-3 | TRBD2 | 15 | TRBV3-1/TRBV3-2 | NA | CASSHPAGGPDTQYF | TGTGCCAGCAGCCACCCAGCGGGGGGGCCAGATACGCAGTATTTT
TRBJ2-7 | TRBD1 | 14 | TRBV7-2 | NA | CASSLQTGGYEQYF | TGTGCCAGCAGCCTCCAGACAGGGGGCTACGAGCAGTACTTC
TRBJ2-7 | NA | 11 | TRBV6-2/TRBV6-3 | NA | CASSKAVEQYF | TGTGCCAGCAGTAAAGCTGTCGAGCAGTACTTC
TRBJ2-7 | TRBD2 | 18 | TRBV2 | NA | CASRKLLAGGLRPYEQYF | TGTGCCAGCAGGAAGTTACTAGCGGGAGGTCTACGGCCTTACGAGCAGTACTTC
TRBJ2-3 | NA | 16 | TRBV7-8 | NA | CASSVGISTGPDTQYF | TGTGCCAGCAGCGTGGGGATATCGACAGGTCCAGATACGCAGTATTTT
TRBJ2-3 | NA | 15 | TRBV7-2 | NA | CASSPEGGWADTQYF | TGTGCCAGCAGCCCAGAGGGGGGCTGGGCAGATACGCAGTATTTT
TRBJ2-5 | NA | 13 | TRBV28 | once | CASLGGALETQYF | TGTGCCAGCTTAGGAGGGGCCCTAGAGACCCAGTACTTC
TRBJ2-3 | NA | 13 | TRBV10-1 | NA | CASSDQGVDTQYF | TGCGCCAGCAGTGATCAGGGCGTGGATACGCAGTATTTT
TRBJ2-5 | NA | 14 | TRBV15 | NA | CATSRDPSAETQYF | TGTGCCACCAGCAGAGATCCGTCTGCAGAGACCCAGTACTTC
TRBJ2-7 | TRBD2 | 13 | TRBV6-2/TRBV6-3 | few | CASSLAGSYEQYF | TGTGCCAGCAGTCTAGCGGGATCCTACGAGCAGTACTTC
TRBJ1-3 | NA | 14 | TRBV19 | NA | CASSSRGAGNTIYF | TGTGCCAGTAGTTCCCGGGGCGCTGGAAACACCATATATTTT
TRBJ2-5 | NA | 13 | TRBV10-1 | NA | CASSDSRQETQYF | TGCGCCAGCAGTGACAGTAGACAAGAGACCCAGTACTTC
TRBJ1-5 | NA | 13 | TRBV7-8 | NA | CASSLPGRQPQHF | TGTGCCAGCAGCTTACCGGGGCGGCAGCCCCAGCATTTT
TRBJ1-6 | TRBD1 | 14 | TRBV5-8 | NA | CASRQGAHNSPLHF | TGTGCCAGCAGACAGGGGGCCCATAATTCACCCCTCCACTTT
TRBJ2-5 | NA | 14 | TRBV10-3 | few | CAISESGQKETQYF | TGTGCCATCAGTGAGTCGGGCCAGAAAGAGACCCAGTACTTC
TRBJ2-3 | NA | 15 | TRBV5-1 | once | CASSPGPPLTDTQYF | TGCGCCAGCAGCCCGGGCCCGCCTCTCACAGATACGCAGTATTTT
TRBJ2-1 | TRBD1 | 17 | TRBV11-3 | NA | CASSLDPPGQSYNEQFF | TGTGCCAGCAGCTTAGATCCTCCGGGACAGTCCTACAATGAGCAGTTCTTC
TRBJ1-1 | NA | 13 | TRBV6-2/TRBV6-3 | NA | CASSYTINTEAFF | TGTGCCAGCAGTTACACAATCAACACTGAAGCTTTCTTT
TRBJ2-1 | TRBD1 | 15 | TRBV5-1 | NA | CASSETGNSYNEQFF | TGCGCCAGCAGCGAGACAGGGAACTCCTACAATGAGCAGTTCTTC
TRBJ2-7 | TRBD1 | 15 | TRBV7-9 | NA | CASSLVGTDRYEQYF | TGTGCCAGCAGCTTAGTTGGGACAGACCGCTACGAGCAGTACTTC
TRBJ2-7 | TRBD2 | 15 | TRBV6-2/TRBV6-3 | NA | CASSYRAGVNYEQYF | TGTGCCAGCAGTTACCGGGCGGGGGTCAACTACGAGCAGTACTTC
TRBJ2-3 | NA | 13 | TRBV19 | NA | CASSEATAGTQYF | TGTGCCAGTAGTGAGGCGACGGCAGGGACGCAGTATTTT
TRBJ2-7 | TRBD2 | 12 | TRBV24-1 | NA | CATSSGTYEQYF | TGTGCCACCTCTAGCGGCACCTACGAGCAGTACTTC
TRBJ1-2 | TRBD1 | 17 | TRBV18 | many | CASSPLPGEGASYGYTF | TGTGCCAGCTCACCACTCCCGGGGGAGGGGGCGAGCTATGGCTACACCTTC
TRBJ2-5 | TRBD2 | 16 | TRBV2 | NA | CASSDRLAAPQETQYF | TGTGCCAGCAGTGATAGGCTAGCGGCCCCCCAAGAGACCCAGTACTTC
TRBJ1-4 | NA | 16 | TRBV7-9 | NA | CASSTNGAATNEKLFF | TGTGCCAGCAGCACGAACGGGGCCGCAACTAATGAAAAACTGTTTTTT
TRBJ1-3 | NA | 17 | TRBV28 | few | CASLQPSGRRSGNTIYF | TGTGCCAGCCTGCAGCCCTCGGGACGCCGCTCTGGAAACACCATATATTTT
TRBJ2-2 | NA | 14 | TRBV28 | NA | CASSLSQVTGELFF | TGTGCCAGCAGTTTATCGCAGGTCACCGGGGAGCTGTTTTTT
TRBJ2-5 | TRBD2 | 17 | TRBV9 | NA | CASSARGDTSGQETQYF | TGTGCCAGCAGCGCAAGGGGGGACACTAGCGGCCAAGAGACCCAGTACTTC